This T cell receptor beta chain was recovered during a study of blood T cell repertoires in COVID-19. About the research overall: The analysed material was cDNA or gDNA that came from T cells, B-cell-depleted T cells, or PBMCs.

Original analysis: Scientists estimated how many nucleated cells there were by amplifying reference gene primers. TCRdb's table, derived via immunoSEQ multiplex PCR, lists solely in-frame clones and lacks some. V and J calls and clone size are given by that table; D and trimming were obtained from the DNA. The sample lists around 150,000 clones; more than 65% were seen once. V gave up 4 bases and J gave up 5 bases; unmatched junction bases: 5. CDR3 length: 15 residues. The V gene's germline CDR1 is SGHNT and CDR2 YENEEA. This receptor was taken from a man between 60 and 75 years old with acute or convalescent COVID-19. The gene calls are TRBV11-3 and TRBJ2-3, with 11 bases lining up with TRBD1. The source material was peripheral blood. The CDR3 region is CASSSGQGVIDTQYF. CDR3 in DNA: TGTGCCAGCAGCTCGGGACAGGGGGTTATAGATACGCAGTATTTT.